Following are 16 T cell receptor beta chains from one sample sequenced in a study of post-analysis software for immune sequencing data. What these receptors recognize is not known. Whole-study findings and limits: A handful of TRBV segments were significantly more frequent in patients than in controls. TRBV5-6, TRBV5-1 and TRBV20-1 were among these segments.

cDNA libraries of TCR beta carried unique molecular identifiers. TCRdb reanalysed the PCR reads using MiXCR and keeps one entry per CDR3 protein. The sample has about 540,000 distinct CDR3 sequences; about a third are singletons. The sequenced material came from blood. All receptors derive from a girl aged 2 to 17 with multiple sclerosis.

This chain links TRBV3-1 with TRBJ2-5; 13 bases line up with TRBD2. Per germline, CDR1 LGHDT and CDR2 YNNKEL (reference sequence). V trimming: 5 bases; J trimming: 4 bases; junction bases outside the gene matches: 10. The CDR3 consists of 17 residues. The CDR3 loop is CASSYGLAGASGETQYF. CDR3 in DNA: TGTGCCAGCAGCTATGGACTAGCGGGGGCCAGCGGAGAGACCCAGTACTTC.

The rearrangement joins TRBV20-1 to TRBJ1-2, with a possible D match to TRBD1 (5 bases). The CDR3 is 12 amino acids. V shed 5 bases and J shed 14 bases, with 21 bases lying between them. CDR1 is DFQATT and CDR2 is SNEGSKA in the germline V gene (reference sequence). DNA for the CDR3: TGCAGTGCTCCACTGCGGGGGGAGGCCCAAACCTTC. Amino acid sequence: CSAPLRGEAQTF.

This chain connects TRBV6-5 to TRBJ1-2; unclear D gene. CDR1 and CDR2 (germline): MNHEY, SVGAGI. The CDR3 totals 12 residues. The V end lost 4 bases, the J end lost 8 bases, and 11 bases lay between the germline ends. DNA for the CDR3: TGTGCCAGCAGTTCGGTCGATGAGGGCTACACCTTC. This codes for CASSSVDEGYTF.

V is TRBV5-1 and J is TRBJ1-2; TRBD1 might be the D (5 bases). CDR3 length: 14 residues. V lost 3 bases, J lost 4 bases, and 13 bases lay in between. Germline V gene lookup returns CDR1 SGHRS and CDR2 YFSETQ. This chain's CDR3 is CASSSWTTLYGYTF. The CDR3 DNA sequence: TGCGCCAGCAGCTCATGGACAACTCTCTATGGCTACACCTTC.

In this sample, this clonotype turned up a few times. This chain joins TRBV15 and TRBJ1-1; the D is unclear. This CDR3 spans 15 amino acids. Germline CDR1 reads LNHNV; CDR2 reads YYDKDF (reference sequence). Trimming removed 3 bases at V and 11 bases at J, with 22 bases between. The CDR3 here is CATSSDPNPPTRAFF. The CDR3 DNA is TGTGCCACCAGCAGTGATCCGAACCCCCCGACGCGGGCTTTCTTT.

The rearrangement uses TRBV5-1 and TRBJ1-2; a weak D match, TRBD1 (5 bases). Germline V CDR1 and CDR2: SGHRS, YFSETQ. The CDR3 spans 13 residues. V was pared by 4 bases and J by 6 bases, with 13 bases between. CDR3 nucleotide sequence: TGCGCCAGCAGCCGGGACGGCGGGGATGGCTACACCTTC. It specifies CASSRDGGDGYTF.

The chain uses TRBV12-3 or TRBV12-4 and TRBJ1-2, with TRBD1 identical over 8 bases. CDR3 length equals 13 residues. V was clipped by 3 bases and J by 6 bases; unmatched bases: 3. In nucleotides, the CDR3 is TGTGCCAGCAGTTTTCCGACAGGGGATGGCTACACCTTC. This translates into CASSFPTGDGYTF.

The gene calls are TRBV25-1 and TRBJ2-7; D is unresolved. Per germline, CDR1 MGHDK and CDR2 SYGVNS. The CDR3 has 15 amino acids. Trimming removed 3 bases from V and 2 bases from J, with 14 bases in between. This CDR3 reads CASSDGRDTAYEQYF. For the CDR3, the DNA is TGTGCCAGCAGTGACGGGCGCGACACAGCCTACGAGCAGTACTTC.

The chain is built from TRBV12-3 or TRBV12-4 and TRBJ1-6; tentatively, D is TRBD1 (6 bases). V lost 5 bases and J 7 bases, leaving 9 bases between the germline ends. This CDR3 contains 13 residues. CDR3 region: CASSGQKNSPLHF. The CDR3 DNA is TGTGCCAGCAGTGGACAGAAGAATTCACCCCTCCACTTT.

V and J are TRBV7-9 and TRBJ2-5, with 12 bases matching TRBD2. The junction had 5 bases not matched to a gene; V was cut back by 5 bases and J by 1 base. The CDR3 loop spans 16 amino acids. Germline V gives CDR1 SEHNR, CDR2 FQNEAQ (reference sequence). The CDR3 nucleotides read TGTGCCAGCAGCCGGAGGGGACTAGCGGGCCAAGAGACCCAGTACTTC. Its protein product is CASSRRGLAGQETQYF. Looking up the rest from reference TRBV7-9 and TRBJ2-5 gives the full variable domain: DTGVSQNPRHKITKRGQNVTFRCDPISEHNRLYWYRQTLGQGPEFLTYFQNEAQLEKSRLLSDRFSAERPKGSFSTLEIQRTEQGDSAMYLCASSRRGLAGQETQYFGPGTRLLVL.

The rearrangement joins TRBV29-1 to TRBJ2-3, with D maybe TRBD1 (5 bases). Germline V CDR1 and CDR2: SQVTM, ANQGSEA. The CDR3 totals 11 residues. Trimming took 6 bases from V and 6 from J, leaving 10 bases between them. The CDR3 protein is CSVATADTQYF. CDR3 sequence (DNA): TGCAGCGTCGCGACAGCCGATACGCAGTATTTT.

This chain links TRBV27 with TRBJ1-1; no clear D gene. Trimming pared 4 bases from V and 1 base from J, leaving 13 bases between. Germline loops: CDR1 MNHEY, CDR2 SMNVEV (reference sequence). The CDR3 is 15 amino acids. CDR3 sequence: CASSSDGLENTEAFF. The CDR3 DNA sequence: TGTGCCAGCAGTTCAGACGGACTAGAGAACACTGAAGCTTTCTTT.

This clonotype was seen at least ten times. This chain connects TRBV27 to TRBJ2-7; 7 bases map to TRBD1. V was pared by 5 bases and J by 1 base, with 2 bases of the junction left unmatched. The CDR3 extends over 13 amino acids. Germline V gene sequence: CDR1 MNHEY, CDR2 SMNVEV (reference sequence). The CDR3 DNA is TGTGCCAGCAGTCCGGGACAGTCCTACGAGCAGTACTTC. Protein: CASSPGQSYEQYF.

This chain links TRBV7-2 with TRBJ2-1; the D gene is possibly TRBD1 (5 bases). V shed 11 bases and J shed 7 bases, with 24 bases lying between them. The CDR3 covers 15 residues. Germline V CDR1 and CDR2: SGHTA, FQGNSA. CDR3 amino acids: CALHKVGRVRNEQFF. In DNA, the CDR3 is TGTGCCCTCCATAAAGTGGGCAGGGTGAGGAATGAGCAGTTCTTC. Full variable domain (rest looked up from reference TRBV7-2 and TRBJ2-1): GAGVSQSPSNKVTEKGKDVELRCDPISGHTALYWYRQSLGQGLEFLIYFQGNSAPDKSGLPSDRFSAERTGGSVSTLTIQRTQQEDSAVYLCALHKVGRVRNEQFFGPGTRLTVL.

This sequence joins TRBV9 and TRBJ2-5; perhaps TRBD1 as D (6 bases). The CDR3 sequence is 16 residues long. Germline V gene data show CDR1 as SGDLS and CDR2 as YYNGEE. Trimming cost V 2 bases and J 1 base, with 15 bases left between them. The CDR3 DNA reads TGTGCCAGCAGCGTTACCTCCGGACAGCTCCAAGAGACCCAGTACTTC. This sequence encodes CASSVTSGQLQETQYF.

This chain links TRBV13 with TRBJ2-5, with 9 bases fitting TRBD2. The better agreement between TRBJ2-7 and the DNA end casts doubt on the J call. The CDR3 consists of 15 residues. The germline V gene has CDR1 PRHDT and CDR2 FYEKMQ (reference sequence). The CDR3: CASSLVSGGYYEQYF. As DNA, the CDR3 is TGTGCCAGCAGCTTAGTTAGCGGGGGTTACTACGAGCAGTACTTC.